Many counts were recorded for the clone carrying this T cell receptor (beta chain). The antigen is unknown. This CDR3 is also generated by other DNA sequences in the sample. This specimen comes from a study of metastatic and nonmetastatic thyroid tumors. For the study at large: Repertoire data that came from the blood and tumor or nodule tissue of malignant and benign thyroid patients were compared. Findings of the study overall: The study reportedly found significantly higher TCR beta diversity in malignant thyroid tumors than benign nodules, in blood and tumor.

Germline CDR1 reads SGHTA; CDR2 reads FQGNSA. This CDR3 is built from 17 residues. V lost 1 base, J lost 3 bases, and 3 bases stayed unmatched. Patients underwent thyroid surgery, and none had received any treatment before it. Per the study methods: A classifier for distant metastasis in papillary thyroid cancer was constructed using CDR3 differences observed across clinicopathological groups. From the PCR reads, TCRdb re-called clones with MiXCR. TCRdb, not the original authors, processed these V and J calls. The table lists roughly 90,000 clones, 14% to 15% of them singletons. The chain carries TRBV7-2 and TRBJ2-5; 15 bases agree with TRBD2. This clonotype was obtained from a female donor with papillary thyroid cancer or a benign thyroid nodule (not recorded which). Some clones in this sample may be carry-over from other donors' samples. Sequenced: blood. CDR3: CASSLGGTSGGKETQYF. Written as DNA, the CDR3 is TGTGCCAGCAGCTTAGGAGGGACTAGCGGGGGGAAAGAGACCCAGTACTTC.